These 21 T cell receptor beta chains share one sample of origin, sequenced in a study of T cells expressing NK-cell markers (dated by TCRdb to about 2020). The library was made by 5' RACE. The sequencer was an Illumina HiSeq 2000. TCRdb reprocessed the reads, so every CDR3 protein sequence counts as one entry and DNA is not shown. The sample table records more than 400,000 distinct CDR3 sequences. Of the sample, 7.3% is held by the ten largest clones. The sample consisted of blood T cells: a sorted CD56 or NKG2C T cell subset, CD4+ or CD8+ T cells, or bulk PBMC T cells (not recorded which). These TCRs come from a woman aged 18 to 69 in good health.

The chain couples TRBV20-1 to TRBJ2-2; as DNA is missing, the TRBD2 call by TCRdb cannot be tested. CDR3 size: 14 residues. Germline CDR1 is DFQATT and CDR2 is SNEGSKA (reference sequence). The CDR3 protein is CSARAGGAGGELFF.

The chain couples TRBV5-1 to TRBJ1-1. Per germline, CDR1 SGHRS and CDR2 YFSETQ. The CDR3 consists of 16 residues. The CDR3 sequence: CASSLVTAKMNTEAFF.

The rearrangement uses TRBV12-3 or TRBV12-4 and TRBJ2-3; with no DNA, the TCRdb D assignment of TRBD2 cannot be verified. The CDR3 extends over 15 amino acids. The CDR3 sequence: CASSLSGPGTDTQYF.

This chain joins TRBV12-3 or TRBV12-4 and TRBJ2-2; TCRdb's D call, TRBD1, is unchecked because there is no DNA. This CDR3 has 15 amino acids. The CDR3 loop is CASSAGTGNTGELFF.

The CDR3 sequence is CASSPSFGLNTEAFF. The chain recombines TRBV5-1 with TRBJ1-1. The CDR3 covers 15 residues. CDR1 SGHRS and CDR2 YFSETQ come from the germline V gene.

The rearrangement joins TRBV12-3 or TRBV12-4 to TRBJ2-7; TCRdb outputs TRBD2, but without DNA this stays unchecked. The CDR3 contains 15 residues. The CDR3: CASSHGESRTYEQYF.

Here the CDR3 reads CASKRPGQGVNTEAFF. This chain links TRBV6-2 or TRBV6-3 with TRBJ1-1; TCRdb's D call, TRBD1, is unchecked because there is no DNA. The CDR3 length is 16 residues. The V gene's germline CDR1 is MNHEY and CDR2 SVGEGT.

This chain connects TRBV25-1 to TRBJ2-2; TCRdb gives TRBD2 as the D gene, but with no DNA this cannot be confirmed. The CDR3 covers 16 residues. Germline CDR1 and CDR2: MGHDK and SYGVNS. The CDR3 loop is CASSVLAGGSTGELFF.

V and J are TRBV7-2 and TRBJ1-1; the D call from TCRdb, TRBD1, cannot be confirmed without DNA. The CDR3 is 12 amino acids. Germline assignment: CDR1 SGHTA and CDR2 FQGNSA. CDR3 loop: CASSLIRAEAFF.

The chain carries TRBV19 and TRBJ2-2; TCRdb's D call of TRBD1 is untestable without DNA. The CDR3 is 16 amino acids. CDR1 LNHDA and CDR2 SQIVND come from the germline V gene (reference sequence). The CDR3 is CASSPQGRTNTGELFF.

The chain combines TRBV14 with TRBJ2-1. CDR1 and CDR2 (germline): SGHDN, FVKESK. The CDR3 spans 16 residues. This CDR3 is CASSQWAGNSYNEQFF.

CDR3 loop: CASDPALKGDTQYF. The chain employs TRBV9 and TRBJ2-3; absent DNA, TCRdb's TRBD1 call cannot be checked. This CDR3 has 14 amino acids. Germline lookup yields CDR1 SGDLS and CDR2 YYNGEE.

This sequence joins TRBV4-1 and TRBJ2-1; the TCRdb call, TRBD1, lacks DNA for checking. Germline V lookup: CDR1 MGHRA, CDR2 YSYEKL. This CDR3 has 15 residues. CDR3 sequence reads: CASSQAGGAGGEQFF.

This rearrangement joins TRBV4-1 to TRBJ2-3; the TRBD2 assignment by TCRdb is unverifiable without DNA. The CDR3 loop spans 14 amino acids. Germline assignment: CDR1 MGHRA and CDR2 YSYEKL. The CDR3 protein is CASSYIPLTDTQYF.

The chain has TRBV24-1 and TRBJ2-3; the TCRdb D gene call, TRBD2, has no DNA to confirm it. CDR3 length: 17 residues. The germline CDR1 and CDR2 sequences are KGHDR and SFDVKD. This CDR3 reads CATSDSYRTSGTDTQYF.

V is TRBV12-3 or TRBV12-4 and J is TRBJ2-1; TCRdb returns TRBD2, unconfirmable since there is no DNA. The CDR3 runs to 19 residues. Here the CDR3 reads CASSFVWGQAASGSNEQFF.

This chain links TRBV28 with TRBJ1-6; the TRBD1 assignment by TCRdb is unverifiable without DNA. Germline CDR1 and CDR2: MDHEN and SYDVKM. The CDR3 extends over 14 amino acids. This CDR3 is CATWGSGGNSPLHF.

The chain uses TRBV12-3 or TRBV12-4 and TRBJ2-2; the D call from TCRdb, TRBD1, cannot be confirmed without DNA. CDR3 length equals 14 residues. CDR3 residues: CASSMTGDSGVLFF.

The CDR3 is CASSVGTRVYAGELFF. The chain employs TRBV9 and TRBJ2-2. Germline loops: CDR1 SGDLS, CDR2 YYNGEE. This CDR3 has 16 amino acids. The variable domain in full, completed from reference TRBV9 and TRBJ2-2, reads DSGVTQTPKHLITATGQRVTLRCSPRSGDLSVYWYQQSLDQGLQFLIQYYNGEERAKGNILERFSAQQFPDLHSELNLSSLELGDSALYFCASSVGTRVYAGELFFGEGSRLTVL.

J is TRBJ2-5 and V is TRBV7-9; the TCRdb D gene call, TRBD1, has no DNA to confirm it. The CDR3 runs 15 residues. Looked up from germline, CDR1 is SEHNR and CDR2 is FQNEAQ (reference sequence). The CDR3 protein is CASSSPDRMQETQYF.

The chain uses TRBV3-1 and TRBJ1-5. Germline V gene data show CDR1 as LGHDT and CDR2 as YNNKEL (reference sequence). The CDR3 has 14 residues. CDR3 protein: CASSPLASNQPQHF. The variable domain in full, with the rest retrieved from reference TRBV3-1 and TRBJ1-5, is DTAVSQTPKYLVTQMGNDKSIKCEQNLGHDTMYWYKQDSKKFLKIMFSYNNKELIINETVPNRFSPKSPDKAHLNLHINSLELGDSAVYFCASSPLASNQPQHFGDGTRLSIL.